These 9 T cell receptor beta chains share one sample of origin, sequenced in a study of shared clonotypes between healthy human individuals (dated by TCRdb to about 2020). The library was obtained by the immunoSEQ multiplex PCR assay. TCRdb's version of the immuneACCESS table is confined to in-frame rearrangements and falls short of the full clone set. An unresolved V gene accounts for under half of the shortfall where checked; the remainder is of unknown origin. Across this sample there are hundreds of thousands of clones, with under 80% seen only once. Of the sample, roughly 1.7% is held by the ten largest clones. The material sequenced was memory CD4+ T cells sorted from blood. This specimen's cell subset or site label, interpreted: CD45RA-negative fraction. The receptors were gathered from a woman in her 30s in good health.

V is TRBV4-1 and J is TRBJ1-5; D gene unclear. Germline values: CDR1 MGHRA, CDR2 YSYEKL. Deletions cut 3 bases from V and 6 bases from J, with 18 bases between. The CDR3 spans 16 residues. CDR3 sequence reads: CASSQAGLGSGQPQHF. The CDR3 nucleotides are TGCGCCAGCAGCCAGGCCGGATTGGGTAGCGGTCAGCCCCAGCATTTT.

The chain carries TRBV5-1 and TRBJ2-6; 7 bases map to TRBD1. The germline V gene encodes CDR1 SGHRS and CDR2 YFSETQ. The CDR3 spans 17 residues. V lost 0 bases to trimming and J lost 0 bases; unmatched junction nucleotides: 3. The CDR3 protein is CASSLVAGGSGANVLTF. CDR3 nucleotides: TGCGCCAGCAGCTTGGTTGCAGGGGGCTCTGGGGCCAACGTCCTGACTTTC.

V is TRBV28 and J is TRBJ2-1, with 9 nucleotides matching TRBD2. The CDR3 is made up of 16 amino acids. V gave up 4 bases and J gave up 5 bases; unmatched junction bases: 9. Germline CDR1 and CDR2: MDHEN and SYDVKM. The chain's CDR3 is CASSSSMGLAHNEQFF. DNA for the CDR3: TGTGCCAGCAGTTCCTCAATGGGACTAGCCCACAATGAGCAGTTCTTC.

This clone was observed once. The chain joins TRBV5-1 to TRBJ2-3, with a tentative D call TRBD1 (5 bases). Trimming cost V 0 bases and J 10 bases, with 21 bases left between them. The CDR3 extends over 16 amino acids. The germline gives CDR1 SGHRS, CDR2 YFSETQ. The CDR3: CASSLAQRTPQGAQYF. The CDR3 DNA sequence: TGCGCCAGCAGCTTGGCCCAGCGTACACCTCAGGGCGCGCAGTATTTT.

The CDR3 reads CASSDQKGSPYNEQFF. The CDR3 region has the DNA TGTGCCAGCAGTGATCAAAAGGGATCCCCTTACAATGAGCAGTTCTTC. The rearrangement uses TRBV25-1 and TRBJ2-1, with no clear D. Deletions cut 3 bases from V and 4 bases from J, with 16 bases between. Germline V gene data show CDR1 as MGHDK and CDR2 as SYGVNS. The CDR3 runs 16 residues.

The CDR3: CATSREPLTSDLAKNIQYF. In DNA form, the CDR3 reads TGTGCCACCAGCAGAGAACCCCTGACTAGCGACTTAGCCAAAAACATTCAGTACTTC. The rearrangement joins TRBV15 to TRBJ2-4; 8 bases agree with TRBD2. CDR1 is LNHNV, CDR2 YYDKDF, per germline (reference sequence). Losses at the gene ends were 0 bases for V and 0 bases for J; bases not matched to a gene: 10. The CDR3 runs 19 residues.

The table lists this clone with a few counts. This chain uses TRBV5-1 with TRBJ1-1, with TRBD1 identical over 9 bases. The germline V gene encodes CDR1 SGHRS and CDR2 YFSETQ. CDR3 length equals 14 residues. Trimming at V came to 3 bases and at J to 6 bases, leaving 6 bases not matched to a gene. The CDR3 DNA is TGCGCCAGCAGCTGGGGACAGGGTAGCTCTGAAGCTTTCTTT. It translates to CASSWGQGSSEAFF.

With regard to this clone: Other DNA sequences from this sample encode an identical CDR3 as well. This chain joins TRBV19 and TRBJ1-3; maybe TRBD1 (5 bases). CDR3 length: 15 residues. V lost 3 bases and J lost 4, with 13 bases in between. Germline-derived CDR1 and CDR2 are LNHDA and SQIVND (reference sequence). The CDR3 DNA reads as TGTGCCAGTAGTATTCCAGGGACGGCCGGAAACACCATATATTTT. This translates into CASSIPGTAGNTIYF.

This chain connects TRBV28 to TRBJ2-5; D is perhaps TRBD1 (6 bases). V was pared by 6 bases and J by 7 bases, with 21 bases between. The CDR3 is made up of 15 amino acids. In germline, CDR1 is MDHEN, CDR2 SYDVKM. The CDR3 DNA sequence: TGTGCCAGCAGCAACCCGACAGGACTTCGCGGGACCCAGTACTTC. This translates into CASSNPTGLRGTQYF.